Listed below are T cell receptor beta chains from one sample, sequenced in a study of T cell responses to AZD1222 COVID-19 vaccine. Repertoires were generated with immunoSEQ multiplex PCR, while TCRdb's copy carries only in-frame clones and drops some. The sample lists 70,000 to 95,000 clones, almost 90% occurring once. Specimen: peripheral blood, collected 28 days after the second AZD1222 dose. These receptors all stem from an adult who received the AZD1222 COVID-19 vaccine. Each CDR3 is given without its conserved first and last residue. The D gene is left open where the match is weak. Part of the rows lack a size; the others show once, few, many or a class for expanded clones.

V	D	size	J	CDR3
TRBV10-3	TRBD2	.	TRBJ2-5	AIKEGTSVETQY
TRBV5-6	.	once	TRBJ2-2	ASSRDMGTGELF
TRBV2	.	.	TRBJ1-4	ASRTYRTNEKLF
TRBV3-1/TRBV3-2	.	.	TRBJ2-1	ASSSRASSYNEQF
TRBV5-1	TRBD1	.	TRBJ1-1	ASSLGQGGSGIQAF
TRBV7-8	.	.	TRBJ1-4	ASSLRGGGNEKLF
TRBV3-1/TRBV3-2	.	.	TRBJ1-1	ASSHADGLF
TRBV19	.	.	TRBJ1-6	ASSPPWSTRNSPLH
TRBV5-1	.	.	TRBJ2-1	ASSERHRLNEQF
TRBV6-2/TRBV6-3	.	.	TRBJ1-5	ASSYSFSNQPQH
TRBV30	.	.	TRBJ1-5	AWSPGAGQPQH
TRBV7-9	.	.	TRBJ1-5	ASSPRQENQPQH
TRBV29-1	.	once	TRBJ1-1	SALTRVTEAF
TRBV28	.	.	TRBJ1-1	ASSFPAAMNTEAF
TRBV4-2	.	once	TRBJ2-1	ASSQDYGGYNEQF
TRBV7-2	.	.	TRBJ1-1	TSVERGGNTEAF
TRBV7-8	TRBD1	.	TRBJ2-2	ASSPGTDHTGELF
TRBV28	.	.	TRBJ1-4	ASSFLQGSDKLF
TRBV6-5	.	.	TRBJ1-1	ASSYGTPLNTEAF